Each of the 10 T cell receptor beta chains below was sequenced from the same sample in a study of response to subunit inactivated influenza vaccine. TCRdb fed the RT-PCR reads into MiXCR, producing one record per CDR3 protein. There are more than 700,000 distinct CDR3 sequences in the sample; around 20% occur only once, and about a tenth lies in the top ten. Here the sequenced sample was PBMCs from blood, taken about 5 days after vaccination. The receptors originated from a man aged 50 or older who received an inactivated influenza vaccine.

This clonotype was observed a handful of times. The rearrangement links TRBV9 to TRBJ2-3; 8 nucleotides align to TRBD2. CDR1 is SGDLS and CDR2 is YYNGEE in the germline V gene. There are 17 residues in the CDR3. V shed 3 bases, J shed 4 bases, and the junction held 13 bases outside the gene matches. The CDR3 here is CASSALLAAGAPDTQYF. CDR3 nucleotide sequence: TGTGCCAGCAGCGCCCTCCTCGCAGCGGGAGCCCCAGATACGCAGTATTTT.

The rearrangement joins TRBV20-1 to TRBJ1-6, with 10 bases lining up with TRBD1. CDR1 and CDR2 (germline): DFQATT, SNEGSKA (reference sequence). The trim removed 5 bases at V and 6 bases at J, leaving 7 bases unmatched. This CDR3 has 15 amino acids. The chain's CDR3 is CSAAPGTGVNSPLHF. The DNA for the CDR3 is TGCAGTGCTGCCCCCGGGACAGGGGTTAATTCACCCCTCCACTTT.

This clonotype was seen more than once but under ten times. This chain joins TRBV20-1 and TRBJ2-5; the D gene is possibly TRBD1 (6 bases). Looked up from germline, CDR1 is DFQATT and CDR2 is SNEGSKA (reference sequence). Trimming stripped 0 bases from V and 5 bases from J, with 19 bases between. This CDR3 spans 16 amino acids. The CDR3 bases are TGCAGTGCTAGAGATAGCAGGGGATCCTTCGGGGAGACCCAGTACTTC. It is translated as CSARDSRGSFGETQYF.

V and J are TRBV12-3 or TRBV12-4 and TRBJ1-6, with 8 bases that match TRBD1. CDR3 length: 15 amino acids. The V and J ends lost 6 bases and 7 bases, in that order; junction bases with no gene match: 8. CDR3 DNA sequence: TGTGCCAGCAGGCCCGGACAGGGTAGAAATTCACCCCTCCACTTT. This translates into CASRPGQGRNSPLHF.

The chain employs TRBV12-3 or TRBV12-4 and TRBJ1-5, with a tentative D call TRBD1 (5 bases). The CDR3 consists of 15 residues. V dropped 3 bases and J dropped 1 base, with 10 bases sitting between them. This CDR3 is CASSFVGESNQPQHF. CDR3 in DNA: TGTGCCAGCAGTTTCGTGGGGGAAAGCAATCAGCCCCAGCATTTT.

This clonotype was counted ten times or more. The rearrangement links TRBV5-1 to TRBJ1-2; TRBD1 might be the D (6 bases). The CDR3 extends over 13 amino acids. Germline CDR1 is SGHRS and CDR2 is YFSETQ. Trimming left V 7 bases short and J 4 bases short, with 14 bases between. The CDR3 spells CASSPGASYGYTF. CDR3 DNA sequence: TGCGCCAGCTCCCCAGGGGCGTCCTATGGCTACACCTTC.

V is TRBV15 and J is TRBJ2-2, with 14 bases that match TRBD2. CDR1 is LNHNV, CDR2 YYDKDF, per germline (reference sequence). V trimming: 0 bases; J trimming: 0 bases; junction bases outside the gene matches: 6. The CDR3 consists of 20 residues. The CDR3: CATSRDKWGLAGANTGELFF. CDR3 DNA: TGTGCCACCAGCAGAGATAAGTGGGGACTAGCGGGAGCGAACACCGGGGAGCTGTTTTTT. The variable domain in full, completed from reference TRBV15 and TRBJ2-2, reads DAMVIQNPRYQVTQFGKPVTLSCSQTLNHNVMYWYQQKSSQAPKLLFHYYDKDFNNEADTPDNFQSRRPNTSFCFLDIRSPGLGDTAMYLCATSRDKWGLAGANTGELFFGEGSRLTVL.

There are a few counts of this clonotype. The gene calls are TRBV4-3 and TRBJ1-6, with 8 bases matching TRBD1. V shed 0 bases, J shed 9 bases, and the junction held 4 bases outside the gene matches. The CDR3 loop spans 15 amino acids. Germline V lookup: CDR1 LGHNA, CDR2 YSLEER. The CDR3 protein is CASSQDRGLGSPLHF. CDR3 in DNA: TGCGCCAGCAGCCAAGACAGGGGGCTAGGTTCACCCCTCCACTTT.

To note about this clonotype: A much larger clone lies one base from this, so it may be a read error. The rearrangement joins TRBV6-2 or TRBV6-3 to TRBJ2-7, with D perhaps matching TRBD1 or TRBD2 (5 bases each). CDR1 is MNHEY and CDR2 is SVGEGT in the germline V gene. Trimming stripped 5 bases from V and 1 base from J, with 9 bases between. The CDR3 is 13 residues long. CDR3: CASSEGKSYEQYF. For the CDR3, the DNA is TGTGCCAGCAGTGAGGGGAAATCCTACGAGCAGTACTTC.

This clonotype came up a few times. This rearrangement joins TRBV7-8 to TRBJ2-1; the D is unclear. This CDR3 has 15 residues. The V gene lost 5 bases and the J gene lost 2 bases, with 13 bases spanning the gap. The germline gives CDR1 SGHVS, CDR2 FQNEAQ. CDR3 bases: TGTGCCAGCAGCCGCCTCGCGTCCCCCTACAATGAGCAGTTCTTC. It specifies CASSRLASPYNEQFF.